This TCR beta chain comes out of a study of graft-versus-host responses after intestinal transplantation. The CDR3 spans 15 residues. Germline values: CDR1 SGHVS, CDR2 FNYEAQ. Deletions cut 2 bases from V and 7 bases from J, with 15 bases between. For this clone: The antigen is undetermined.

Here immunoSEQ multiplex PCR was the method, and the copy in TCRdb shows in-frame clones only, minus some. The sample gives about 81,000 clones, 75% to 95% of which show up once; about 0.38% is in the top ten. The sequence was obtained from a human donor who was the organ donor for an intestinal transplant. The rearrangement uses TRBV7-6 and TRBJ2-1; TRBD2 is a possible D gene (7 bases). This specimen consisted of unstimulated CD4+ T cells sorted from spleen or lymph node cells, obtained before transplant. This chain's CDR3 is CASSLLGGARNEQFF. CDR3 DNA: TGTGCCAGCAGCTTACTTGGGGGGGCGCGTAATGAGCAGTTCTTC.